This T cell receptor (beta chain) appears in the sequencing data of a study of T-cell reconstitution after alpha-beta-depleted transplantation in children. This clonotype was detected many times. Unique molecular identifiers were built into the TCRbeta library. TCRdb reprocessed the PCR reads via MiXCR and lists one record per CDR3 protein. The table has some 200,000 distinct CDR3 sequences, approximately 9.7% seen once. The V segment lost 0 bases and the J segment 4 bases; nucleotides outside the gene matches: 5. Germline loops: CDR1 LGHDT, CDR2 YNNKEL (reference sequence). The CDR3 sequence is 16 residues long.

The rearrangement links TRBV3-1 to TRBJ2-1; TRBD2 matches at 8 bases. The specimen comprised PBMCs from the stem cell graft donor, sampled from the stem cell graft. The receptor was derived from a human donor who donated a stem cell graft to a child with SCID. The CDR3 sequence: CASSQDLAGGYNEQFF. The CDR3 coding sequence is TGTGCCAGCAGCCAAGATCTGGCGGGGGGATACAATGAGCAGTTCTTC.